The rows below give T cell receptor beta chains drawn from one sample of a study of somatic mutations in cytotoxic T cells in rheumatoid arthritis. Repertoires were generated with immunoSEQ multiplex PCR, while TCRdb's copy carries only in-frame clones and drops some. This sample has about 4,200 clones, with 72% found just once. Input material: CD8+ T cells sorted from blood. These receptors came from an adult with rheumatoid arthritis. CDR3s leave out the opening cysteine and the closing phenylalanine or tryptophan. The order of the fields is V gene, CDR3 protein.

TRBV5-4 ASSLGGLRGTDTQY
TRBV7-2 ASSLLFGEQF
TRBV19 ASSMDGVPDQPQH
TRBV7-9 ASSPRVSGGETQY
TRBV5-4 ASSLGGQGGGVGTDTQY
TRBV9 ASSVGSAPDTQY
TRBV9 ASRGTGGGTEAF
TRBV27 ASSSGGRYQETQY
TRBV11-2 ASSLGPLREQY
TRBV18 ASSPPSYEQY
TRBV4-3 ASSQDPGGGNEQF
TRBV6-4 ASSEERGRQDTQY
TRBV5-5 ASSQDQGRSTEAF
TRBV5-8 ASSSSTGRNGYT
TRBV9 ASSVGRNTGELF
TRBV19 ASSIWAYKEAF
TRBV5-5 ASSLFNRKETQY
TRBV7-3 ASRSPWDGELF
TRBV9 ASSESGTSVHEQY
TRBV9 ASSPWDRVNEQF
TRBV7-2 ASSSPPGLGPSGETQY
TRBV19 ASSIYTEAF
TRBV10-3 AIGGTGDRTDTQY
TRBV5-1 ASSFGRGNSPLH
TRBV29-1 SVGQKGYGYT
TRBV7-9 ASSLLAGVNTEAF
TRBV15 ATSGEGRRGFRPQH
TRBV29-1 SAETGVGPFHYDNEQF